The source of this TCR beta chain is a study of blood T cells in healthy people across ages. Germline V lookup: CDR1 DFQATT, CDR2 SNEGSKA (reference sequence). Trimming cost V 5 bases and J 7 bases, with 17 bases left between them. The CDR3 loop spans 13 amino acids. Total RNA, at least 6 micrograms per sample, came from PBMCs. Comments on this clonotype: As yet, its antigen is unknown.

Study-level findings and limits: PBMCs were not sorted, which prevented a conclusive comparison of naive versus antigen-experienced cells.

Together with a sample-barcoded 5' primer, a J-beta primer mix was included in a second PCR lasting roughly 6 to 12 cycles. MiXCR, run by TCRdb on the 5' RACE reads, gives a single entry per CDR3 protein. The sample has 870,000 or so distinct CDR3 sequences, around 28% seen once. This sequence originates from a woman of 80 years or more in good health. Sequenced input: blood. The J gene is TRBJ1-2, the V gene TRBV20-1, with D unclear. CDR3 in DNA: TGCAGTGCTCCCGGCGGCGCCCGGGGTGGCTACACCTTC. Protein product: CSAPGGARGGYTF.